These T cell receptor beta chains were read from a single sample in a study of T cell responses to AZD1222 COVID-19 vaccine. Using immunoSEQ multiplex PCR, the repertoire was profiled, and TCRdb retains in-frame clones only, with some absent. The profile shows roughly 80,000 clones, about 93% of them singletons. Material: peripheral blood, obtained on day 0 of MenACWY control vaccination. The receptors stem from an adult in good health. CDR3s include the opening cysteine and the closing phenylalanine or tryptophan.

J: TRBJ2-3; V: TRBV4-1; CDR3: CASSQDRPTDTQYF
J: TRBJ1-1; V: TRBV21-1; CDR3: CASSKEVEGDRMNTEAFF
J: TRBJ1-3; V: TRBV5-6; CDR3: CASSWGRGSGNTIYF
J: TRBJ1-5; V: TRBV2; CDR3: CATKDTSYSNQPQHF
J: TRBJ1-4; V: TRBV2; CDR3: CASNGERLWAGEKLFF
J: TRBJ2-5; V: TRBV18; CDR3: CASSPPNFGGGEETQYF
J: TRBJ1-2; V: TRBV9; CDR3: CASSVPGLGYTF
J: TRBJ2-7; V: TRBV4-1; CDR3: CASSQAATSGSTYEQYF
J: TRBJ2-1; V: TRBV10-1; CDR3: CASSFASGTSGHEQFF
J: TRBJ2-7; V: TRBV7-9; CDR3: CASSLVPYEQYF
J: TRBJ2-2; V: TRBV6-4; CDR3: CASSQTGGGNTGELFF
J: TRBJ2-1; V: TRBV13; CDR3: CASSLGIGTASGGNEQFF
J: TRBJ1-5; V: TRBV12-3/TRBV12-4; CDR3: CASSTGVGQPQHF
J: TRBJ2-2; V: TRBV5-4; CDR3: CASSPGGAGGNTGELFF
J: TRBJ1-5; V: TRBV2; CDR3: CASSEGRERPQHF
J: TRBJ1-1; V: TRBV19; CDR3: CASSISGRGKTEAFF
J: TRBJ1-4; V: TRBV5-1; CDR3: CASSLKSTGLSNEELFF
J: TRBJ1-1; V: TRBV4-3; CDR3: CASSQGQGDDAFF
J: TRBJ2-1; V: TRBV15; CDR3: CATSRAPSDEQFF
J: TRBJ2-5; V: TRBV6-5; CDR3: CASGRLRETQYF
J: TRBJ2-2; V: TRBV24-1; CDR3: CATQGLAATGELFF
J: TRBJ1-1; V: TRBV5-1; CDR3: CASSLVLLGTEAFF
J: TRBJ2-3; V: TRBV27; CDR3: CASSIPGNTQYF
J: TRBJ2-3; V: TRBV6-4; CDR3: CASSDSRGSDTQYF
J: TRBJ1-2; V: TRBV30; CDR3: CASPYGGEGYTF
J: TRBJ2-7; V: TRBV21-1; CDR3: CASSKVTLRDNRLEYF
J: TRBJ1-1; V: TRBV7-2; CDR3: CASSLDGTVNTEAFF
J: TRBJ1-6; V: TRBV6-2/TRBV6-3; CDR3: CASSSRTASSYNSPLHF
J: TRBJ1-2; V: TRBV10-2; CDR3: CASSETLQGAVDYGYTF
J: TRBJ1-2; V: TRBV19; CDR3: CATVGQGNYGYTF
J: TRBJ2-7; V: TRBV7-8; CDR3: CASALAGAILYEQYF
J: TRBJ1-5; V: TRBV6-2/TRBV6-3; CDR3: CASSYSGTQHF
J: TRBJ1-2; V: TRBV7-9; CDR3: CASSLGSAGVYGYTF
J: TRBJ1-4; V: TRBV28; CDR3: CASSFMGATNEKLFF
J: TRBJ1-1; V: TRBV5-4; CDR3: CASSLQGVNTEAFF
J: TRBJ2-7; V: TRBV10-1; CDR3: CASSPTSGTQYF
J: TRBJ2-1; V: TRBV28; CDR3: CASSFGTSGRGFF
J: TRBJ1-5; V: TRBV7-2; CDR3: CASSLLGSREQPQHF
J: TRBJ2-7; V: TRBV7-9; CDR3: CASSSSLWGSDEQYF
J: TRBJ1-5; V: TRBV7-7; CDR3: CASSLKENQPQHF
J: TRBJ2-3; V: TRBV11-2; CDR3: CASSLDRLAGAGDTQYF
J: TRBJ2-1; V: TRBV15; CDR3: CATSRDPGIRGNEQFF
J: TRBJ1-2; V: TRBV6-5; CDR3: CASSYSITTDYGYTF
J: TRBJ1-5; V: TRBV6-5; CDR3: CASRRAGDQPQHF
J: TRBJ1-3; V: TRBV28; CDR3: CASINRGNTIYF
J: TRBJ2-3; V: TRBV11-2; CDR3: CASSQSGRRSDTQYF
J: TRBJ1-2; V: TRBV19; CDR3: CASSRDRNYGYTF
J: TRBJ2-1; V: TRBV4-2; CDR3: CASSQNLAGGPENEQFF
J: TRBJ1-1; V: TRBV30; CDR3: CAWSEYRGAFF
J: TRBJ1-1; V: TRBV28; CDR3: CASSFPRSNTEAFF
J: TRBJ2-3; V: TRBV30; CDR3: CAWGPASGSPDTQYF
J: TRBJ2-7; V: TRBV19; CDR3: CASSIGTGPYEQYF
J: TRBJ1-5; V: TRBV3-1/TRBV3-2; CDR3: CASSQDGRHPRSF
J: TRBJ1-1; V: TRBV5-4; CDR3: CASSLGAENTEAFF
J: TRBJ2-7; V: TRBV19; CDR3: CASSMGGEFYEQYF
J: TRBJ1-1; V: TRBV29-1; CDR3: CSVTGPEAFF
J: TRBJ1-2; V: TRBV5-4; CDR3: CASRDPGLLYDGYTF
J: TRBJ1-5; V: TRBV19; CDR3: CASSLPGDRGRQPQHF